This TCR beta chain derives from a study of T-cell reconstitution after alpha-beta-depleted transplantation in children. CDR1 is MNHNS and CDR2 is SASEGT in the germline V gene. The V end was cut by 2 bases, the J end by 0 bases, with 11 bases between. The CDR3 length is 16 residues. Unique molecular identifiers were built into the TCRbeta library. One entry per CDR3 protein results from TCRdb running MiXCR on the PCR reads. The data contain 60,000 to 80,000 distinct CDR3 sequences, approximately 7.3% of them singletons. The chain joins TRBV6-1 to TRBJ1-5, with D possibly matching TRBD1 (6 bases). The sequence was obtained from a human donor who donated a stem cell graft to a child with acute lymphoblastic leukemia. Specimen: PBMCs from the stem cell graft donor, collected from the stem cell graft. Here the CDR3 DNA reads TGTGCCAGCAGTGAATGGACAGTCGATAGCAATCAGCCCCAGCATTTT. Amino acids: CASSEWTVDSNQPQHF.